This T cell receptor beta chain was recovered during a study of blood T cell repertoires in COVID-19. Study-wide context: Acute and convalescent COVID-19 specimens originated in the United States, Italy and Spain. Sources were T cells, B-cell-depleted T cells, or PBMCs; the material itself was cDNA or gDNA.

How the authors handled the data: By means of reference gene primer amplification, nucleated cell counts were estimated. Assay used: immunoSEQ multiplex PCR; TCRdb lists only in-frame clones, some missing. That table supplies the V and J calls and clone size; D and trimming were determined from the DNA. This table has 49,000 or so clones, around 87% appearing once. CDR1 is KGHSH, CDR2 LQKENI, per germline. V was pared by 4 bases and J by 8 bases, with 12 bases between. This CDR3 region has 14 residues. The TCR sequence derives from a man aged 50-60 years with active COVID-19. The specimen sequenced was peripheral blood. The chain is built from TRBV18 and TRBJ1-6; D is possibly TRBD1 (6 bases). The CDR3 DNA reads TGTGCCAGCTCACGAACAGGGTTGGATTCACCCCTCCACTTT. Amino acids: CASSRTGLDSPLHF.